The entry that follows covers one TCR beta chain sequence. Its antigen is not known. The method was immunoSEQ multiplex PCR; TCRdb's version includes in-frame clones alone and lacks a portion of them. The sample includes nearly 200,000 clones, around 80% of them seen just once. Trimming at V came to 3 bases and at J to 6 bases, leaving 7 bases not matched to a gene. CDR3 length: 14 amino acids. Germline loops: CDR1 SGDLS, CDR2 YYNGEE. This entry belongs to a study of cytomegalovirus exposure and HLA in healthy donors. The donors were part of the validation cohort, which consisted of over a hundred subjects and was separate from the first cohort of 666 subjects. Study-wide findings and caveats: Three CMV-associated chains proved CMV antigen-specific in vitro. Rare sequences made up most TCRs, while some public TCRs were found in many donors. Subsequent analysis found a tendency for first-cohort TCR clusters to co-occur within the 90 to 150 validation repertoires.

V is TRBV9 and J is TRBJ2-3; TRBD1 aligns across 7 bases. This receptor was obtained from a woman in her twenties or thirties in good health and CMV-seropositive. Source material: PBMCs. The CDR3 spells CASSDQSDRDTQYF. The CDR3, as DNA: TGTGCCAGCAGCGATCAATCGGACAGGGATACGCAGTATTTT.